This T cell receptor (beta chain) was identified during a study of T and B cells in COVID-19 patients. Study context: COVID-19 patients gave peripheral blood either during active infection or after recovery. Overall study results and limits: Early severe-case samples and blood from mildly ill patients during symptoms were in short supply.

This clonotype is medium-sized (0.01 to 0.1%) in the sample. The antigen is not known. Germline CDR1 and CDR2: MNHEY and SVGAGI. CDR3 length: 14 residues. The ends were cut back, 6 bases at V and 10 bases at J, with 16 bases in the middle. Each TRB amplification used 250-500 ng of genomic DNA from blood. TRB rearrangements were amplified by multiplex PCR with BIOMED2 TRB-A/B primers. TCRdb analysed the multiplex PCR reads with MiXCR anew, one entry per CDR3 protein. The table includes some 8,900 distinct CDR3 sequences, roughly 31% detected once. The source is a human donor who had recovered from COVID-19. Sequenced sample: blood. The chain has TRBV6-5 and TRBJ1-6, with a weak D call TRBD1 (6 bases). The CDR3 DNA sequence: TGTGCCAGCAGGAACCGGGACACTTTCTCACCCCTCCACTTT. As protein: CASRNRDTFSPLHF.